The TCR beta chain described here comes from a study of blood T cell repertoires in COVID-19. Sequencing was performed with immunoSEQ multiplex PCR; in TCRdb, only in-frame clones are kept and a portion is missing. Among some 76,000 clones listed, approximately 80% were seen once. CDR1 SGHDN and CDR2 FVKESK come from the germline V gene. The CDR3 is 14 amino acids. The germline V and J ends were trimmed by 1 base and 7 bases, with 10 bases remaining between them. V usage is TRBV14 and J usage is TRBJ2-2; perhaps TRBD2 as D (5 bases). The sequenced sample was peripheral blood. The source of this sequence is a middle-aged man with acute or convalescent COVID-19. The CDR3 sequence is CASSQVRGHGELFF. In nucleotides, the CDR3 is TGTGCCAGCAGCCAAGTACGAGGGCACGGGGAGCTGTTTTTT.